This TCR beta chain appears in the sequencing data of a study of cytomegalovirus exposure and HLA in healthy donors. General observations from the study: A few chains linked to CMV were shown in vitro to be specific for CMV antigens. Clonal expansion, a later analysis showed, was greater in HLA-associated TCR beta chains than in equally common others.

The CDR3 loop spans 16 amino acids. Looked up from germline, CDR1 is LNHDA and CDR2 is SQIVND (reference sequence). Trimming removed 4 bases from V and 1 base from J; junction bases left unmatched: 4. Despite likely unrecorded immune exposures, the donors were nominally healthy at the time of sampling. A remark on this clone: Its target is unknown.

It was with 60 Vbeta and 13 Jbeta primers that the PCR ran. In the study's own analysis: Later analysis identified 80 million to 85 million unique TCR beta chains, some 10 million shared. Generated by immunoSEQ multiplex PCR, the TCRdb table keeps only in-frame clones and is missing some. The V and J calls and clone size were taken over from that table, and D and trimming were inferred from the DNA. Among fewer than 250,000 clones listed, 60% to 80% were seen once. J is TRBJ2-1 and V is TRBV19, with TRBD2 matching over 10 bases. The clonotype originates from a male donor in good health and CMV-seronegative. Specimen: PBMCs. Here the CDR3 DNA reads TGTGCCAGTAGTAAACTAGCGGGACCATCCTACAATGAGCAGTTCTTC. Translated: CASSKLAGPSYNEQFF.